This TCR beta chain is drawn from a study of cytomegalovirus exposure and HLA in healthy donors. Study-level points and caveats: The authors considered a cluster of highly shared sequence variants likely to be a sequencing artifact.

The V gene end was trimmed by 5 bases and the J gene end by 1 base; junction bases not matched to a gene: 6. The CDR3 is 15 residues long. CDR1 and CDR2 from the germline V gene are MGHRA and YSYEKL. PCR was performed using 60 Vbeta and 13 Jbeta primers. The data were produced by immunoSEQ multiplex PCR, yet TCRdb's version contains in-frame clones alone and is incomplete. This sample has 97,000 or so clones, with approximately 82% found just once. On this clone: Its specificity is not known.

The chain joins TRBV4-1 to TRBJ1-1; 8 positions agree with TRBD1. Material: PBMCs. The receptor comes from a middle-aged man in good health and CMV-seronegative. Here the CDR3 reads CASSRTGSGNTEAFF. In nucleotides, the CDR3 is TGCGCCAGCAGCAGGACAGGGAGCGGGAACACTGAAGCTTTCTTT.